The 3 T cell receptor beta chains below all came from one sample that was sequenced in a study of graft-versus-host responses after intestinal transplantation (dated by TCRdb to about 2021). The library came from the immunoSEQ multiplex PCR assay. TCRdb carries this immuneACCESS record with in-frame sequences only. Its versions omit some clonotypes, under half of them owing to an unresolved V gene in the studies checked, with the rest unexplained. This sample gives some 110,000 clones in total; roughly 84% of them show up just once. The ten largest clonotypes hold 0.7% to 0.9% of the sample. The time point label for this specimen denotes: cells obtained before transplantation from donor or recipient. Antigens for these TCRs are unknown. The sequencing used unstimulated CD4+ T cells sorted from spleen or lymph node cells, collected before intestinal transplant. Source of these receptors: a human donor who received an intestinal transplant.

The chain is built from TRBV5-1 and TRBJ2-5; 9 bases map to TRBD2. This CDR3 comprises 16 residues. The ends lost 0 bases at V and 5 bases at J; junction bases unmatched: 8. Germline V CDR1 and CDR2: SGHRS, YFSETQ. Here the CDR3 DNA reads TGCGCCAGCAGCTTGGATTTGCGGGGGGGCCCGGAGACCCAGTACTTC. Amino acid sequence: CASSLDLRGGPETQYF.

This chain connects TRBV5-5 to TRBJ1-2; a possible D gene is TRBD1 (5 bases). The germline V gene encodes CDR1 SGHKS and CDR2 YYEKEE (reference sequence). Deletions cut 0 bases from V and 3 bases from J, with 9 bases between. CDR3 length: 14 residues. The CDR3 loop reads CASSLGGTYYGYTF. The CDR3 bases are TGTGCCAGCAGCTTGGGAGGGACGTACTATGGCTACACCTTC. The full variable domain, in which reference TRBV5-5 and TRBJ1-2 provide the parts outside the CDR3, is DAGVTQSPTHLIKTRGQQVTLRCSPISGHKSVSWYQQVLGQGPQFIFQYYEKEERGRGNFPDRFSARQFPNYSSELNVNALLLGDSALYLCASSLGGTYYGYTFGSGTRLTVV.

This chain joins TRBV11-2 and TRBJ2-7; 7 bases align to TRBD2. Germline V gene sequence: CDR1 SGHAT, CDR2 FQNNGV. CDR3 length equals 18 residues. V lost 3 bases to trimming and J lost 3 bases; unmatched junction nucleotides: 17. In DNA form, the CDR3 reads TGTGCCAGCAGCTTTGGGGCCGGGGGGTTGAGCGGGTACTACGAGCAGTACTTC. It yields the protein CASSFGAGGLSGYYEQYF.